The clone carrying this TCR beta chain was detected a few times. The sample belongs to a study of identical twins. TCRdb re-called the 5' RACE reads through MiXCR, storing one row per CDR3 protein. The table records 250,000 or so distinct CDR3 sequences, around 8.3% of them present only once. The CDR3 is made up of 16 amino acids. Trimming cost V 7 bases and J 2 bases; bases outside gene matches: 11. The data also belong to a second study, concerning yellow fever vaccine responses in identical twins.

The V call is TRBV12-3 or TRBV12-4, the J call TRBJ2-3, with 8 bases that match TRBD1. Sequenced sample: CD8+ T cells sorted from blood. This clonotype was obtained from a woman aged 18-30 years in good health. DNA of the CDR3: TGTGCCAGCACCCCGGACAGGGCTTTGAACACAGATACGCAGTATTTT. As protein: CASTPDRALNTDTQYF.